This TCR beta chain comes out of a study of CD8 T cells in ankylosing spondylitis. The study, taken as a whole, reports: As reported, disease-linked clones showed significant enrichment in matched ankylosing spondylitis synovial fluid. In ankylosing spondylitis blood, a motif of seven to nine highly homologous TCR beta variants appeared characteristic. Disease-linked clones proved CD8+ and comparatively uncommon in peripheral blood. Certain motif variants had earlier been reported in reactive arthritis synovial fluid and blood.

CDR1 and CDR2 from the germline V gene are SGHRS and YFSETQ. Trimming shortened V by 5 bases and J by 5 bases, and 19 bases separated the two germline ends. The CDR3 is made up of 15 amino acids. Worth noting for this clonotype: Its antigen is not identified.

Each TCR beta library was made by quantitative 5'-RACE that incorporated molecular barcodes. TCRdb passed the 5' RACE reads through MiXCR, listing each CDR3 protein once. The table includes roughly 400,000 distinct CDR3 sequences, under 25% detected once. The V and J genes are TRBV5-1 and TRBJ2-5, with TRBD1 as a possible D gene (5 bases). This clonotype was sampled from a male donor with ankylosing spondylitis. Sequenced material: blood, either unsorted or a sorted T cell fraction (not recorded which). The CDR3 nucleotides read TGCGCCAGCAGTATCAGGGTCCCGACTGCCGAGACCCAGTACTTC. This gives the protein CASSIRVPTAETQYF.